This TCR beta chain stems from a study of T-cell memory formation after mild COVID-19. MiXCR was run by TCRdb on the 5' RACE reads, yielding one entry per CDR3 protein. The sample yields about 340,000 distinct CDR3 sequences, over 13% seen once. Regarding this clonotype: Its antigen is currently unknown.

Notes on the study in general: A second wave expanding day 15 to 37 was CD4+-biased; contracting clones were balanced.

Sequences were obtained from PBMCs or a T cell subset sorted from them (not recorded which). The receptor was isolated from a man younger than 30 who had mild COVID-19 (a few samples of this study predate the infection). Cell type and time point are not known.

CDR3 sequence (DNA): TGCAGTGCTAGAGATTTTTTCACCGGGGAGCTGTTTTTT. Its translation is CSARDFFTGELFF. J is TRBJ2-2 and V is TRBV20-1; D remains unclear. Trimming removed 0 bases from V and 4 bases from J, with 6 bases in between. The CDR3 spans 13 residues. Germline-derived CDR1 and CDR2 are DFQATT and SNEGSKA (reference sequence).